Included here is one T cell receptor beta chain sequence, with context. Sequencing used immunoSEQ multiplex PCR; TCRdb keeps in-frame clones, though not all of them. The sample includes about 180,000 clones, about nine tenths of them seen just once. The germline CDR1 and CDR2 sequences are MDHEN and SYDVKM. Trimming left V 6 bases short and J 2 bases short, with 26 bases between. This CDR3 has 18 residues. The sample originates from a study of blood T cell repertoires in COVID-19. The clonotype comes from a man aged 18 to 29 who had recovered from COVID-19. Material: peripheral blood. This chain links TRBV28 with TRBJ2-7, with D perhaps TRBD2 (6 bases). CDR3: CASRQTPGTAGKAYEQYF. In nucleotides, the CDR3 is TGTGCCAGCAGGCAGACCCCAGGTACGGCGGGGAAAGCCTACGAGCAGTACTTC.